This T cell receptor beta chain was recovered during a study of T-cell reconstitution after alpha-beta-depleted transplantation in children. Germline V lookup: CDR1 SGHRS, CDR2 YFSETQ. CDR3 length equals 14 residues. V was cut by 3 bases and J by 4 bases, with 13 bases left in between. This clonotype appeared many times. This sample's TCRbeta library carried unique molecular identifier barcodes. MiXCR, run by TCRdb on the PCR reads, gives a single entry per CDR3 protein. The table records around 29,000 distinct CDR3 sequences, under 8% of them present only once. Here the sequenced sample was PBMCs, mostly from graft donor cells, taken 180 days after TCRalphabeta/CD19-depleted stem cell transplant. The chain carries TRBV5-1 and TRBJ1-1; D is unresolved. The receptor was isolated from a male patient between 10 and 17 years old who had a stem cell transplant for acute myeloid leukemia, so the T cells may come from the graft donor. In DNA, the CDR3 is TGCGCCAGCAGCTCCAGTGTAGACGGCACTGAAGCTTTCTTT. This sequence encodes CASSSSVDGTEAFF. Full variable domain (missing parts from reference TRBV5-1 and TRBJ1-1): KAGVTQTPRYLIKTRGQQVTLSCSPISGHRSVSWYQQTPGQGLQFLFEYFSETQRNKGNFPGRFSGRQFSNSRSEMNVSTLELGDSALYLCASSSSVDGTEAFFGQGTRLTVV.